The 28 T cell receptor beta chains presented below share a single source sample, sequenced in a study of cytomegalovirus exposure and HLA in healthy donors. The PCR had 60 Vbeta and 13 Jbeta primers. The protocol was immunoSEQ multiplex PCR, while the TCRdb copy is restricted to in-frame clones and leaves out a portion. The repertoire includes roughly 180,000 clones, just over 75% of them detected once, and around 3.4% sits in the top ten. Sequencing was carried out using PBMCs. The receptors shown here come from a woman aged 55-69 years in good health and CMV-seropositive.

The rearrangement links TRBV2 to TRBJ1-1, with 7 positions matching TRBD1. This CDR3 contains 13 residues. The junction had 5 bases not matched to a gene; V was cut back by 7 bases and J by 3 bases. Looked up from germline, CDR1 is SNHLY and CDR2 is FYNNEI. CDR3 residues: CASTRGLDTEAFF. The CDR3, as DNA: TGTGCCAGCACAAGGGGGCTCGACACTGAAGCTTTCTTT.

The table lists this clone with a few counts. The chain carries TRBV27 and TRBJ1-6; D is ambiguous. Trimming stripped 3 bases from V and 2 bases from J, with 5 bases between. The length of the CDR3 is 14 residues. Per the germline V gene, CDR1 is MNHEY and CDR2 is SMNVEV (reference sequence). The CDR3 spells CASSLAAYNSPLHF. Written as DNA, the CDR3 is TGTGCCAGCAGTTTGGCAGCCTATAATTCACCCCTCCACTTT.

This clone was picked up a small number of times. The CDR3 sequence: CASSGQGRGPGELFF. The CDR3 bases are TGTGCCAGCAGTGGTCAGGGCAGAGGACCCGGGGAGCTGTTTTTT. The chain employs TRBV2 and TRBJ2-2; perhaps TRBD1 as D (5 bases). V was shortened by 4 bases and J by 6 bases, with 15 bases between the two germline ends. CDR1 SNHLY and CDR2 FYNNEI come from the germline V gene. The CDR3 has 15 amino acids.

The V and J genes are TRBV25-1 and TRBJ1-2, with D possibly TRBD1 on 5 matching bases. The CDR3 covers 11 residues. CDR1 and CDR2 from the germline V gene are MGHDK and SYGVNS. Trimming pared 6 bases from V and 8 bases from J, leaving 10 bases between. The CDR3 bases are TGTGCCAGCAGCAGGGTCGGCGGCTACACCTTC. Translation: CASSRVGGYTF.

The rearrangement joins TRBV5-4 to TRBJ1-1, with 8 bases fitting TRBD1. The CDR3 runs to 14 residues. The germline gives CDR1 SGHNT, CDR2 YYREEE (reference sequence). With 1 base clipped from V and 3 bases from J, the junction kept 2 bases outside the gene matches. CDR3 coding DNA: TGTGCCAGCAGCTTGCCGGACAGGGACACTGAAGCTTTCTTT. This translates into CASSLPDRDTEAFF.

Regarding this clone: Other DNA sequences in the same sample also yield this CDR3. The CDR3 loop is CSVLGQDNTEAFF. The DNA for the CDR3 is TGCAGCGTCCTGGGACAGGACAACACTGAAGCTTTCTTT. The chain employs TRBV29-1 and TRBJ1-1; 8 bases are a match to TRBD1. The CDR3 totals 13 residues. J lost 2 bases, V lost 6 bases, and 5 bases had no gene match. Germline CDR1 reads SQVTM; CDR2 reads ANQGSEA.

The chain carries TRBV2 and TRBJ1-3, with 7 nucleotides matching TRBD1. Germline CDR1 reads SNHLY; CDR2 reads FYNNEI. This CDR3 is built from 15 residues. Trimming cost V 2 bases and J 4 bases; bases outside gene matches: 5. The CDR3 loop reads CASSEQGEGGNTIYF. CDR3 bases: TGTGCCAGCAGTGAACAGGGGGAAGGGGGAAACACCATATATTTT.

This clone has only one observation. V gene TRBV6-4 combines with J gene TRBJ2-5, with 11 bases identical to TRBD1. Gene TRBJ2-7 matches the end of the DNA better, so the J call may be wrong. The germline CDR1 and CDR2 sequences are MRHNA and SNTAGT. CDR3 size: 17 residues. The CDR3: CASSDSILRDRGYEQYF. CDR3 bases: TGTGCCAGCAGTGACTCGATTCTCCGGGACAGGGGGTACGAGCAGTACTTC.

This chain connects TRBV7-3 to TRBJ2-3; a weak D match, TRBD2 (6 bases). There are 16 residues in the CDR3. Trimming pared 4 bases from V and 1 base from J, leaving 15 bases between. Germline CDR1 SGHTA, CDR2 FQGTGA. The CDR3 loop reads CASSYPSVGGTDTQYF. The DNA of the CDR3 is TGTGCCAGCAGCTACCCTAGCGTCGGAGGCACAGATACGCAGTATTTT.

This clone was found a few times. The chain uses TRBV30 and TRBJ2-7, with D possibly TRBD1 on 6 matching bases. V was clipped by 3 bases and J by 5 bases, with 14 bases between them. Germline CDR1 GTSNPN, CDR2 SVGIG (reference sequence). This CDR3 has 13 residues. The CDR3 sequence: CAWSRDNRNEQYF. CDR3 DNA sequence: TGTGCCTGGAGCCGGGACAATAGAAACGAGCAGTACTTC.

This clone was picked up one time. The rearrangement uses TRBV27 and TRBJ2-7, with 10 bases that match TRBD2. V was pared by 6 bases and J by 0 bases, with 11 bases of the junction left unmatched. Per the germline V gene, CDR1 is MNHEY and CDR2 is SMNVEV (reference sequence). CDR3 size: 17 residues. The CDR3 coding sequence is TGTGCCAGCAGCCGAAGGGCTAGCGGGAGTCTCTCCTACGAGCAGTACTTC. This sequence encodes CASSRRASGSLSYEQYF.

V and J are TRBV30 and TRBJ2-1, with 9 bases fitting TRBD2. The germline V gene encodes CDR1 GTSNPN and CDR2 SVGIG (reference sequence). The CDR3 contains 16 residues. J lost 2 bases, V lost 5 bases, and 10 bases had no gene match. CDR3 coding DNA: TGTGCCTGGGTCGATAGCGGGAGAGTGACCTACAATGAGCAGTTCTTC. Translating it yields CAWVDSGRVTYNEQFF.

The V gene is TRBV28, the J gene TRBJ2-1; perhaps TRBD2 as D (7 bases). The CDR3 is 14 amino acids. Germline V gene lookup returns CDR1 MDHEN and CDR2 SYDVKM. Trimming took off 4 bases at V and 7 bases at J, with 14 bases between the two ends. The CDR3 DNA sequence: TGTGCCAGCAGTTGGGGGGGCGCACGAAATGAGCAGTTCTTC. Its protein is CASSWGGARNEQFF.

This chain links TRBV5-5 with TRBJ2-3, with 9 bases identical to TRBD1. The J segment lost 2 bases and the V segment lost 2 bases, leaving 12 bases of the junction unmatched. The CDR3 sequence is 18 residues long. The germline V gene encodes CDR1 SGHKS and CDR2 YYEKEE (reference sequence). CDR3 region: CASSLKGQGQPNTDTQYF. The CDR3 DNA reads as TGTGCCAGCAGCTTAAAGGGACAGGGTCAACCTAACACAGATACGCAGTATTTT.

V is TRBV30 and J is TRBJ2-7, with a weak D call TRBD2 (7 bases). Trimming cost V 3 bases and J 2 bases, with 20 bases left between them. CDR1 and CDR2 (germline): GTSNPN, SVGIG (reference sequence). This CDR3 region has 16 residues. CDR3 sequence: CAWSPPWGGSAYEQYF. The CDR3, as DNA: TGTGCCTGGAGCCCCCCCTGGGGGGGCAGCGCCTACGAGCAGTACTTC. Full variable domain (outside the CDR3, taken from reference TRBV30 and TRBJ2-7): SQTIHQWPATLVQPVGSPLSLECTVEGTSNPNLYWYRQAAGRGLQLLFYSVGIGQISSEVPQNLSASRPQDRQFILSSKKLLLSDSGFYLCAWSPPWGGSAYEQYFGPGTRLTVT.

In this sample, this clone turned up once. The V gene is TRBV5-1, the J gene TRBJ2-2, with D perhaps matching TRBD1 (5 bases). CDR3 length: 15 amino acids. The germline V and J ends were trimmed by 0 bases and 5 bases, with 11 bases remaining between them. Germline assignment: CDR1 SGHRS and CDR2 YFSETQ. As DNA, the CDR3 is TGCGCCAGCAGCTTGGGAAGGGGAATTACCGGGGAGCTGTTTTTT. As protein: CASSLGRGITGELFF. The whole variable domain, remainder taken from reference TRBV5-1 and TRBJ2-2, is KAGVTQTPRYLIKTRGQQVTLSCSPISGHRSVSWYQQTPGQGLQFLFEYFSETQRNKGNFPGRFSGRQFSNSRSEMNVSTLELGDSALYLCASSLGRGITGELFFGEGSRLTVL.

The gene calls are TRBV29-1 and TRBJ2-3; 7 bases align to TRBD2. This CDR3 is 14 amino acids long. Germline values: CDR1 SQVTM, CDR2 ANQGSEA. The ends lost 4 bases at V and 6 bases at J; junction bases unmatched: 10. In DNA form, the CDR3 reads TGCAGCGTTGTTGGCGGGGGATGGGGGGATACGCAGTATTTT. Protein: CSVVGGGWGDTQYF.

The CDR3 is CASKVGQENTEAFF. CDR3 in DNA: TGTGCCAGCAAGGTGGGACAGGAGAACACTGAAGCTTTCTTT. The chain couples TRBV5-8 to TRBJ1-1; 8 bases align to TRBD1. Germline V CDR1 and CDR2: SGHTS, YDEGEE. V lost 6 bases and J lost 1; bases outside the gene matches: 5. This CDR3 spans 14 amino acids.

V gene TRBV14 combines with J gene TRBJ2-1; D perhaps matches TRBD1 (5 bases). The CDR3 spans 12 residues. From germline, CDR1 is SGHDN and CDR2 FVKESK. V was pared by 0 bases and J by 14 bases, with 11 bases between. As DNA, the CDR3 is TGTGCCAGCAGCCAAGATACCGGCAGGGAGTTCTTC. It translates to CASSQDTGREFF.

The genes are TRBV18 and TRBJ2-7; TRBD2 agrees at 9 bases. The V gene end was trimmed by 1 base and the J gene end by 5 bases; junction bases not matched to a gene: 6. This CDR3 has 15 amino acids. The germline gives CDR1 KGHSH, CDR2 LQKENI. For the CDR3, the DNA is TGTGCCAGCTCACCACGTAGCGGGAGTCCCCACGAGCAGTACTTC. The encoded protein is CASSPRSGSPHEQYF. The complete variable domain, with remaining parts taken from reference TRBV18 and TRBJ2-7, reads NAGVMQNPRHLVRRRGQEARLRCSPMKGHSHVYWYRQLPEEGLKFMVYLQKENIIDESGMPKERFSAEFPKEGPSILRIQQVVRGDSAAYFCASSPRSGSPHEQYFGPGTRLTVT.

This chain uses TRBV6-1 with TRBJ1-2, with 10 bases lining up with TRBD1. CDR3 size: 15 residues. CDR1 is MNHNS, CDR2 SASEGT, per germline. Unmatched junction bases numbered 5, after V lost 0 bases and J lost 7 bases. In DNA, the CDR3 is TGTGCCAGCAGTGAAGCGGACGGGGACAGGGGTGGCTACACCTTC. Its protein product is CASSEADGDRGGYTF.

This chain links TRBV7-9 with TRBJ2-3; D is ambiguous. From germline, CDR1 is SEHNR and CDR2 FQNEAQ (reference sequence). V lost 4 bases and J lost 1, with 6 bases in between. The CDR3 has 13 residues. In nucleotides, the CDR3 is TGTGCCAGCAGCTCCCAGGGCACAGATACGCAGTATTTT. It is translated as CASSSQGTDTQYF. The full variable domain, with the rest looked up from reference TRBV7-9 and TRBJ2-3, is DTGVSQNPRHKITKRGQNVTFRCDPISEHNRLYWYRQTLGQGPEFLTYFQNEAQLEKSRLLSDRFSAERPKGSFSTLEIQRTEQGDSAMYLCASSSQGTDTQYFGPGTRLTVL.

The genes are TRBV30 and TRBJ1-2, with TRBD1 matching over 7 bases. The trim removed 7 bases at V and 5 bases at J, leaving 28 bases unmatched. This CDR3 has 19 residues. CDR1 and CDR2 from the germline V gene are GTSNPN and SVGIG (reference sequence). The CDR3 coding sequence is TGTGCCTCGGGCCGTGCCTGGAGTGATCCGGGACAGATACTTTATGGCTACACCTTC. It specifies CASGRAWSDPGQILYGYTF. The full variable domain, with the rest looked up from reference TRBV30 and TRBJ1-2, is SQTIHQWPATLVQPVGSPLSLECTVEGTSNPNLYWYRQAAGRGLQLLFYSVGIGQISSEVPQNLSASRPQDRQFILSSKKLLLSDSGFYLCASGRAWSDPGQILYGYTFGSGTRLTVV.

Only a few counts were recorded for this clone. The rearrangement joins TRBV10-3 to TRBJ2-3, with 9 bases that match TRBD1. Looked up from germline, CDR1 is ENHRY and CDR2 is SYGVKD. The CDR3 contains 14 residues. Trimming removed 6 bases from V and 8 bases from J; junction bases left unmatched: 9. The CDR3 coding sequence is TGTGCCATCAGCGGACAGGGGATGCAGGGTACGCAGTATTTT. This codes for CAISGQGMQGTQYF.

The chain employs TRBV7-9 and TRBJ1-3; 10 positions agree with TRBD1. The CDR3 covers 14 residues. V gave up 5 bases and J gave up 4 bases; unmatched junction bases: 2. Germline-derived CDR1 and CDR2 are SEHNR and FQNEAQ (reference sequence). CDR3 coding DNA: TGTGCCAGCAGCCCGGGACAGGGGGGAAACACCATATATTTT. Amino acids: CASSPGQGGNTIYF.

This rearrangement joins TRBV19 to TRBJ2-7; tentatively, D is TRBD2 (6 bases). This CDR3 is 15 amino acids long. The germline gives CDR1 LNHDA, CDR2 SQIVND (reference sequence). The V end was cut by 1 base, the J end by 4 bases, with 14 bases between. The CDR3 here is CASSIGGRGGYEQYF. The CDR3 nucleotides are TGTGCCAGTAGTATAGGGGGACGCGGAGGGTACGAGCAGTACTTC.

The chain is built from TRBV2 and TRBJ1-4; the D is unclear. V lost 6 bases, J lost 0 bases, and 11 bases lay in between. The germline V gene encodes CDR1 SNHLY and CDR2 FYNNEI. The CDR3 runs 15 residues. The CDR3 here is CASSRRGATNEKLFF. The CDR3 bases are TGTGCCAGCAGCCGTCGAGGTGCAACTAATGAAAAACTGTTTTTT.

A word on this clone: At one end, the junction sequence differs from germline, possibly due to a read error. Other DNA sequences in this specimen translate into the identical CDR3. This chain links TRBV27 with TRBJ1-4, with TRBD1 matching 9 bases. The germline V gene has CDR1 MNHEY and CDR2 SMNVEV (reference sequence). The CDR3 contains 15 residues. The CDR3 DNA sequence: TGTGCCAGTAGTTTAGAGACAGGGGGGGATGAAAAACTGTTTTTT. This codes for CASSLETGGDEKLFF.